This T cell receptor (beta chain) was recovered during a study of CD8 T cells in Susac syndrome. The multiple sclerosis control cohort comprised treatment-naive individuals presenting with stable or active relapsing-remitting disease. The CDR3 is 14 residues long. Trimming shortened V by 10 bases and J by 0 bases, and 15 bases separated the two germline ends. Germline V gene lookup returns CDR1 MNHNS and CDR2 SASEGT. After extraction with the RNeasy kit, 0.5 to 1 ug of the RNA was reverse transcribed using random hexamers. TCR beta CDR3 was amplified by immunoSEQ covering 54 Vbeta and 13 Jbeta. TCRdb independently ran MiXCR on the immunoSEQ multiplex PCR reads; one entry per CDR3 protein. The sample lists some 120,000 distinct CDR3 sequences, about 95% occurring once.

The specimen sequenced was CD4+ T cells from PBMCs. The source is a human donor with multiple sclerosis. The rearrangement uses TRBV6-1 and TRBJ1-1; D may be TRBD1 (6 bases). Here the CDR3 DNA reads TGTGCCACTGCCGGGACATACCTGAACACTGAAGCTTTCTTT. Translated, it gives CATAGTYLNTEAFF.